This TCR beta chain was documented in a study of T cells in Graves' hyperthyroidism and ophthalmopathy. Study-level points and caveats: Among clonotypes expanded in thyroid above 0.001, most were also found in blood.

Exclusion criteria comprised uncontrolled infection, other autoimmune disease, pregnancy or lactation. Losses at the gene ends were 5 bases for V and 4 bases for J; bases not matched to a gene: 11. Per germline, CDR1 SEHNR and CDR2 FQNEAQ (reference sequence). This CDR3 comprises 17 residues. RNA transcripts were the template for amplifying TCR beta CDR3 regions. During a first-round RT-PCR of the TCR CDR3, the HTBI primer set was used. TCRdb re-derived calls from the multiplex PCR reads in MiXCR, one entry per CDR3 protein. The sample records about 400,000 distinct CDR3 sequences, roughly 13% being singletons. This clonotype has a single count. Its antigen remains unidentified.

Sequencing was done on a sample of blood. The sequence came from a man between 50 and 59 years old with Graves' ophthalmopathy. The rearrangement links TRBV7-9 to TRBJ2-1; 10 positions match TRBD2. CDR3 protein: CASSTTSGRAVYNEQFF. In DNA form, the CDR3 reads TGTGCCAGCAGCACGACCAGCGGGAGGGCCGTGTACAATGAGCAGTTCTTC.